A selection of T cell receptor beta chains follows, all from one sample in a study of blood T cell repertoires in COVID-19. Clones were read by immunoSEQ multiplex PCR, and TCRdb kept only the in-frame ones, dropping some. The sample carries about 340,000 clones, roughly 86% recorded once. Sequencing was done on a sample of peripheral blood. The receptors stem from a woman aged 70-85 years with COVID-19, enrolled during active disease. CDR3s include the opening cysteine and the closing phenylalanine or tryptophan. The D gene is left open where the match is weak. Clone size is not always given. Where it is, it says once, few, many or a class for expanded clones.

abundance: NA
j_gene: TRBJ2-6
v_gene: TRBV5-1
d_gene: NA
CDR3aa: CASSFTNSGANVLTF
CDR3nt: TGCGCCAGCAGCTTTACTAACTCTGGGGCCAACGTCCTGACTTTC

abundance: few
j_gene: TRBJ1-2
v_gene: TRBV27
d_gene: NA
CDR3aa: CASSLRGESAGYTF
CDR3nt: TGTGCCAGCAGTTTGCGCGGGGAATCTGCTGGCTACACCTTC

abundance: few
j_gene: TRBJ2-3
v_gene: TRBV30
d_gene: NA
CDR3aa: CAWKVRRGRTDTQYF
CDR3nt: TGTGCCTGGAAGGTTCGGCGGGGCCGCACAGATACGCAGTATTTT

abundance: NA
j_gene: TRBJ1-5
v_gene: TRBV6-2/TRBV6-3
d_gene: NA
CDR3aa: CASSFTQYQPQHF
CDR3nt: TGTGCCAGCAGTTTCACGCAGTACCAGCCCCAGCATTTT

abundance: once
j_gene: TRBJ2-1
v_gene: TRBV29-1
d_gene: NA
CDR3aa: CSVVPRGYDNEQFF
CDR3nt: TGCAGCGTGGTGCCCAGGGGTTACGACAATGAGCAGTTCTTC

abundance: NA
j_gene: TRBJ2-7
v_gene: TRBV28
d_gene: NA
CDR3aa: CASRPGTHSYEQYF
CDR3nt: TGTGCCAGCAGACCCGGGACACATTCCTACGAGCAGTACTTC

abundance: NA
j_gene: TRBJ1-1
v_gene: TRBV19
d_gene: NA
CDR3aa: CASTGPGRVNTEAFF
CDR3nt: TGTGCCAGTACTGGTCCGGGGAGAGTGAACACTGAAGCTTTCTTT

abundance: NA
j_gene: TRBJ2-3
v_gene: TRBV5-1
d_gene: TRBD2
CDR3aa: CASSLGTSQKRGDTQYF
CDR3nt: TGCGCCAGCAGCTTGGGGACTAGCCAAAAAAGGGGAGATACGCAGTATTTT

abundance: NA
j_gene: TRBJ1-2
v_gene: TRBV5-8
d_gene: TRBD1
CDR3aa: CASSPGQGASGYTF
CDR3nt: TGTGCCAGCAGCCCAGGACAGGGGGCTTCTGGCTACACCTTC

abundance: few
j_gene: TRBJ1-5
v_gene: TRBV19
d_gene: TRBD1
CDR3aa: CASKSTGVDQPQHF
CDR3nt: TGTGCCAGTAAAAGTACAGGGGTTGATCAGCCCCAGCATTTT

abundance: NA
j_gene: TRBJ1-2
v_gene: TRBV19
d_gene: NA
CDR3aa: CASSIGYLLEGYTF
CDR3nt: TGTGCCAGTAGTATCGGCTACCTCCTAGAAGGCTACACCTTC

abundance: NA
j_gene: TRBJ2-7
v_gene: TRBV30
d_gene: NA
CDR3aa: CAWSQTGSEQYF
CDR3nt: TGTGCCTGGAGCCAGACAGGATCCGAGCAGTACTTC

abundance: NA
j_gene: TRBJ1-1
v_gene: TRBV5-4
d_gene: NA
CDR3aa: CASSFGGARTEAFF
CDR3nt: TGTGCCAGCAGCTTCGGGGGGGCGAGGACTGAAGCTTTCTTT

abundance: NA
j_gene: TRBJ1-1
v_gene: TRBV6-2/TRBV6-3
d_gene: NA
CDR3aa: CASSPRQTNTEAFF
CDR3nt: TGTGCCAGCAGTCCCCGACAGACGAACACTGAAGCTTTCTTT

abundance: NA
j_gene: TRBJ2-7
v_gene: TRBV10-3
d_gene: NA
CDR3aa: CAISEGSAYEQYF
CDR3nt: TGTGCCATCAGTGAGGGCAGCGCCTACGAGCAGTACTTC

abundance: NA
j_gene: TRBJ1-5
v_gene: TRBV5-8
d_gene: TRBD1
CDR3aa: CASSIIQGASQPQHF
CDR3nt: TGTGCCAGCAGCATAATCCAGGGGGCGAGTCAGCCCCAGCATTTT

abundance: NA
j_gene: TRBJ2-2
v_gene: TRBV27
d_gene: TRBD1
CDR3aa: CATRIQGANTGELFF
CDR3nt: TGTGCCACCAGAATACAGGGGGCGAACACCGGGGAGCTGTTTTTT

abundance: NA
j_gene: TRBJ1-4
v_gene: TRBV7-9
d_gene: NA
CDR3aa: CASSPTMATNEKLFF
CDR3nt: TGTGCCAGCAGCCCGACAATGGCGACTAATGAAAAACTGTTTTTT

abundance: NA
j_gene: TRBJ1-4
v_gene: TRBV11-2
d_gene: TRBD1
CDR3aa: CASSSTGPGGEKLFF
CDR3nt: TGTGCCAGCAGCTCCACCGGGCCAGGGGGTGAAAAACTGTTTTTT

abundance: NA
j_gene: TRBJ1-2
v_gene: TRBV5-1
d_gene: NA
CDR3aa: CASSVFNYGYTF
CDR3nt: TGCGCCAGCAGCGTCTTTAACTATGGCTACACCTTC

abundance: NA
j_gene: TRBJ1-2
v_gene: TRBV4-1
d_gene: TRBD1
CDR3aa: CASSQRTGGGYGYTF
CDR3nt: TGCGCCAGCAGCCAAAGGACAGGGGGCGGCTATGGCTACACCTTC

abundance: NA
j_gene: TRBJ2-1
v_gene: TRBV2
d_gene: TRBD2
CDR3aa: CASTLSRGDANEQFF
CDR3nt: TGTGCCAGCACTCTTTCCCGGGGGGATGCGAATGAGCAGTTCTTC

abundance: NA
j_gene: TRBJ1-1
v_gene: TRBV27
d_gene: NA
CDR3aa: CASSPAGNTEAFF
CDR3nt: TGTGCCAGCAGTCCCGCCGGGAACACTGAAGCTTTCTTT

abundance: NA
j_gene: TRBJ2-7
v_gene: TRBV3-1/TRBV3-2
d_gene: NA
CDR3aa: CASSQEGVWQESYEQYF
CDR3nt: TGTGCCAGCAGCCAAGAAGGGGTTTGGCAGGAATCCTACGAGCAGTACTTC

abundance: NA
j_gene: TRBJ2-1
v_gene: TRBV20-1
d_gene: NA
CDR3aa: CSARGLDEQFF
CDR3nt: TGCAGTGCTAGAGGTCTCGATGAGCAGTTCTTC

abundance: NA
j_gene: TRBJ2-2
v_gene: TRBV5-1
d_gene: NA
CDR3aa: CASSLEEAGPTGELFF
CDR3nt: TGCGCCAGCAGCTTGGAGGAGGCGGGACCCACCGGGGAGCTGTTTTTT

abundance: NA
j_gene: TRBJ2-7
v_gene: TRBV5-6
d_gene: NA
CDR3aa: CASSFGGIYEQYF
CDR3nt: TGTGCCAGCAGCTTCGGGGGTATCTACGAGCAGTACTTC

abundance: NA
j_gene: TRBJ2-7
v_gene: TRBV28
d_gene: TRBD1
CDR3aa: CASSLCYRDRVTCEQYF
CDR3nt: TGTGCCAGCAGTTTATGCTACCGAGACAGGGTTACGTGCGAGCAGTACTTC

abundance: NA
j_gene: TRBJ2-3
v_gene: TRBV6-2/TRBV6-3
d_gene: TRBD2
CDR3aa: CASSTRQRGAGTDTQYF
CDR3nt: TGTGCCAGCAGTACCCGCCAGCGGGGGGCTGGCACAGATACGCAGTATTTT

abundance: NA
j_gene: TRBJ2-7
v_gene: TRBV7-2
d_gene: TRBD1
CDR3aa: CASSLLGGQTVYEQYF
CDR3nt: TGTGCCAGCAGCTTACTAGGGGGACAGACGGTCTACGAGCAGTACTTC

abundance: NA
j_gene: TRBJ2-7
v_gene: TRBV5-1
d_gene: TRBD2
CDR3aa: CASSPGLAGREQYF
CDR3nt: TGCGCCAGCAGCCCCGGACTAGCGGGGCGCGAGCAGTACTTC

abundance: once
j_gene: TRBJ1-5
v_gene: TRBV10-2
d_gene: NA
CDR3aa: CASSDGQRNQPQHF
CDR3nt: TGCGCCAGCAGTGATGGACAGCGCAATCAGCCCCAGCATTTT

abundance: NA
j_gene: TRBJ1-4
v_gene: TRBV3-1/TRBV3-2
d_gene: NA
CDR3aa: CASSQVLSGTMFF
CDR3nt: TGTGCCAGCAGCCAAGTACTTTCCGGGACAATGTTTTTT

abundance: NA
j_gene: TRBJ1-3
v_gene: TRBV19
d_gene: NA
CDR3aa: CASTQVSGNTIYF
CDR3nt: TGTGCCAGTACTCAGGTCTCTGGAAACACCATATATTTT

abundance: NA
j_gene: TRBJ2-5
v_gene: TRBV5-8
d_gene: TRBD2
CDR3aa: CASSLDTLAGGQAQYF
CDR3nt: TGTGCCAGCAGCTTGGATACACTAGCGGGGGGGCAGGCCCAGTACTTC

abundance: NA
j_gene: TRBJ1-1
v_gene: TRBV18
d_gene: NA
CDR3aa: CASSPGEDAFF
CDR3nt: TGTGCCAGCTCACCAGGGGAGGACGCTTTCTTT

abundance: once
j_gene: TRBJ1-5
v_gene: TRBV7-2
d_gene: NA
CDR3aa: CASSLEDSRQPQHF
CDR3nt: TGTGCCAGCAGCTTAGAGGACAGCAGGCAGCCCCAGCATTTT

abundance: NA
j_gene: TRBJ2-3
v_gene: TRBV4-3
d_gene: NA
CDR3aa: CASSHQDLGTDTQYF
CDR3nt: TGCGCCAGCAGCCATCAGGACTTAGGCACAGATACGCAGTATTTT

abundance: NA
j_gene: TRBJ2-7
v_gene: TRBV2
d_gene: NA
CDR3aa: CASSDFLAYEQYF
CDR3nt: TGTGCCAGCAGTGATTTCCTAGCCTACGAGCAGTACTTC

abundance: NA
j_gene: TRBJ1-2
v_gene: TRBV7-9
d_gene: TRBD1
CDR3aa: CASRGQGDSGGYTF
CDR3nt: TGTGCCAGCAGAGGACAGGGGGATTCGGGTGGCTACACCTTC

abundance: NA
j_gene: TRBJ1-2
v_gene: TRBV7-3
d_gene: TRBD1
CDR3aa: CASSSGTGNLAGHTF
CDR3nt: TGTGCCAGCAGCTCCGGGACAGGGAATTTAGCTGGCCACACCTTC

abundance: NA
j_gene: TRBJ1-1
v_gene: TRBV7-2
d_gene: TRBD1
CDR3aa: CASSPAGGSNTEAFF
CDR3nt: TGTGCCAGCAGCCCAGCAGGGGGCTCGAACACTGAAGCTTTCTTT

abundance: NA
j_gene: TRBJ1-6
v_gene: TRBV13
d_gene: NA
CDR3aa: CASSSGGRGGNSPLHF
CDR3nt: TGTGCCAGCAGCTCCGGAGGCAGGGGTGGGAATTCACCCCTCCACTTT

abundance: NA
j_gene: TRBJ1-2
v_gene: TRBV12-3/TRBV12-4
d_gene: TRBD1
CDR3aa: CASSLDREYGYTF
CDR3nt: TGTGCCAGCAGTTTGGACAGGGAATATGGCTACACCTTC

abundance: NA
j_gene: TRBJ1-3
v_gene: TRBV7-2
d_gene: NA
CDR3aa: CASSKTVPGNTIYF
CDR3nt: TGTGCCAGCAGCAAGACAGTCCCTGGAAACACCATATATTTT

abundance: once
j_gene: TRBJ2-1
v_gene: TRBV9
d_gene: NA
CDR3aa: CASSPVHEQFF
CDR3nt: TGTGCCAGCAGCCCCGTCCATGAGCAGTTCTTC

abundance: once
j_gene: TRBJ2-7
v_gene: TRBV7-3
d_gene: TRBD2
CDR3aa: CASSSGTSGAEQYF
CDR3nt: TGTGCCAGCAGCTCCGGGACTAGCGGGGCCGAGCAGTACTTC

abundance: NA
j_gene: TRBJ1-3
v_gene: TRBV3-1/TRBV3-2
d_gene: NA
CDR3aa: CASSPSSGNTIYF
CDR3nt: TGTGCCAGCAGCCCCAGCTCTGGAAACACCATATATTTT

abundance: NA
j_gene: TRBJ1-5
v_gene: TRBV19
d_gene: NA
CDR3aa: CASRYTHSNQPQHF
CDR3nt: TGTGCCAGTAGATATACACATAGCAATCAGCCCCAGCATTTT

abundance: NA
j_gene: TRBJ2-3
v_gene: TRBV6-1
d_gene: TRBD2
CDR3aa: CASSGSGGGTDTQYF
CDR3nt: TGTGCCAGCAGTGGTAGCGGGGGTGGCACAGATACGCAGTATTTT

abundance: NA
j_gene: TRBJ1-1
v_gene: TRBV4-3
d_gene: TRBD1
CDR3aa: CASSQDRGWDRGPNTEAFF
CDR3nt: TGCGCCAGCAGCCAAGATAGGGGCTGGGACAGGGGCCCGAACACTGAAGCTTTCTTT

abundance: NA
j_gene: TRBJ1-2
v_gene: TRBV7-2
d_gene: TRBD1
CDR3aa: CASSLRQILTGQGGYGYTF
CDR3nt: TGTGCCAGCAGCTTAAGACAGATCCTGACCGGACAGGGTGGATATGGCTACACCTTC

abundance: NA
j_gene: TRBJ1-6
v_gene: TRBV5-1
d_gene: NA
CDR3aa: CASSLELRSSYNSPLHF
CDR3nt: TGCGCCAGCAGCTTGGAACTTCGGAGCTCCTATAATTCACCCCTCCACTTT

abundance: once
j_gene: TRBJ1-6
v_gene: TRBV6-1
d_gene: TRBD1
CDR3aa: CASSEGYRTGWDSPLHF
CDR3nt: TGTGCCAGCAGTGAGGGCTATCGGACAGGGTGGGATTCACCCCTCCACTTT

abundance: NA
j_gene: TRBJ2-2
v_gene: TRBV5-1
d_gene: TRBD1
CDR3aa: CASSLLGTGANTGELFF
CDR3nt: TGCGCCAGCAGCTTGTTAGGGACAGGGGCGAACACCGGGGAGCTGTTTTTT

abundance: NA
j_gene: TRBJ1-1
v_gene: TRBV6-5
d_gene: NA
CDR3aa: CASSYSTGGTEAFF
CDR3nt: TGTGCCAGCAGTTACTCGACCGGGGGCACTGAAGCTTTCTTT

abundance: NA
j_gene: TRBJ1-1
v_gene: TRBV29-1
d_gene: NA
CDR3aa: CSVLSGGNTEAFF
CDR3nt: TGCAGCGTCCTCTCCGGTGGGAACACTGAAGCTTTCTTT

abundance: NA
j_gene: TRBJ2-7
v_gene: TRBV6-2/TRBV6-3
d_gene: NA
CDR3aa: CASSLPGAAYEQYF
CDR3nt: TGTGCCAGCAGTTTACCAGGGGCGGCCTACGAGCAGTACTTC

abundance: NA
j_gene: TRBJ1-2
v_gene: TRBV19
d_gene: NA
CDR3aa: CASSTQGGYTF
CDR3nt: TGTGCCAGTAGTACCCAGGGTGGCTACACCTTC